The following is a T cell receptor beta chain sequence with its context. Its antigen remains unknown. These data come from a study of blood T cells in healthy people across ages. Study outcomes and limitations: It was found that TCR beta diversity correlated strongly with the percentage of naive T cells.

With a J-beta primer mix and a sample-barcoded 5' primer, a second PCR ran 7 to 11 cycles. Each cDNA was tagged by a template-switch adaptor containing 12 random nucleotides. One entry per CDR3 protein results from TCRdb running MiXCR on the 5' RACE reads. The sample lists more than 650,000 distinct CDR3 sequences, 22% occurring once. The material sequenced was blood. The source is a man in his 70s in good health.

CDR3 sequence: CASSQLGTPANYGYTF. For the CDR3, the DNA is TGTGCCAGCAGTCAATTAGGGACACCGGCTAACTATGGCTACACCTTC. This chain connects TRBV27 to TRBJ1-2; possibly TRBD1 for D (6 bases). Germline V CDR1 and CDR2: MNHEY, SMNVEV (reference sequence). The length of the CDR3 is 16 residues. The V end was cut by 5 bases, the J end by 0 bases, with 16 bases between.